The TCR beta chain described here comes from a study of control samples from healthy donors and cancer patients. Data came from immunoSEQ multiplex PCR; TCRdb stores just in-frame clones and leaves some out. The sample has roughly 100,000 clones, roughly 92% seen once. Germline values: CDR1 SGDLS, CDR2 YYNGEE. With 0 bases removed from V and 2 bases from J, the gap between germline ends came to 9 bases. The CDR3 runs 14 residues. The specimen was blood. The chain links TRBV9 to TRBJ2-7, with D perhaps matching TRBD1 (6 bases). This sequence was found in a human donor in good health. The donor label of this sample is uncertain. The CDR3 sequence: CASSVGRQAYEQYF. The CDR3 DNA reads TGTGCCAGCAGCGTAGGACGACAGGCCTACGAGCAGTACTTC.